Listed here are 22 T cell receptor beta chains from one sample, sequenced in a study of somatic mutations in cytotoxic T cells in rheumatoid arthritis. TCRdb keeps only in-frame clones here, not all; method: immunoSEQ multiplex PCR. The table has approximately 9,400 clones, 89% seen once. The sample comprised CD4+ T cells sorted from blood. The receptors were sampled from a woman under 30 with rheumatoid arthritis.

This chain joins TRBV10-3 and TRBJ2-5, with 7 bases that match TRBD1. This CDR3 is built from 15 residues. Losses at the gene ends were 0 bases for V and 7 bases for J; bases not matched to a gene: 8. CDR1 is ENHRY, CDR2 SYGVKD, per germline. DNA of the CDR3: TGTGCCATCAGTGAGTCCCCAGGGGGAAGTGGGACCCAGTACTTC. As protein: CAISESPGGSGTQYF.

This sequence joins TRBV19 and TRBJ1-5; TRBD1 aligns across 7 bases. Unmatched junction bases numbered 11, after V lost 9 bases and J lost 3 bases. The CDR3 loop spans 15 amino acids. Germline V lookup: CDR1 LNHDA, CDR2 SQIVND (reference sequence). CDR3 in DNA: TGTGCCAGCAGAGATCGGGACAGTCTCAATCAGCCCCAGCATTTT. It specifies CASRDRDSLNQPQHF.

A word on this clone: An end of the junction differs from the germline gene, which may be a read error. This rearrangement joins TRBV7-8 to TRBJ1-1, with D perhaps TRBD1 (6 bases). Germline CDR1 is SGHVS and CDR2 is FQNEAQ. This CDR3 contains 15 residues. The CDR3 region is CASSLVRGPGTEAFF. The CDR3 DNA is TGTGCCAGCAGCTTAGTGCGGGGGCCGGGTACTGAGGCTTTCTTT.

The chain uses TRBV27 and TRBJ2-6, with D hard to call. The length of the CDR3 is 16 residues. Germline V CDR1 and CDR2: MNHEY, SMNVEV (reference sequence). V dropped 3 bases and J dropped 0 bases, with 9 bases sitting between them. CDR3 loop: CASSLSYSSGANVLTF. In nucleotides, the CDR3 is TGTGCCAGCAGTTTGTCCTACAGCTCTGGGGCCAACGTCCTGACTTTC. Full variable domain (remainder filled in from reference TRBV27 and TRBJ2-6): EAQVTQNPRYLITVTGKKLTVTCSQNMNHEYMSWYRQDPGLGLRQIYYSMNVEVTDKGDVPEGYKVSRKEKRNFPLILESPSPNQTSLYFCASSLSYSSGANVLTFGAGSRLTVL.

The chain combines TRBV27 with TRBJ1-2, with D possibly TRBD1 on 6 matching bases. Germline CDR1 is MNHEY and CDR2 is SMNVEV (reference sequence). The CDR3 contains 14 residues. V was cut by 5 bases and J by 6 bases, with 16 bases left in between. The CDR3 DNA is TGTGCCAGCAGTCTCAGGGGCGCCCGAAATGGCTACACCTTC. Protein sequence: CASSLRGARNGYTF.

The V call is TRBV5-1, the J call TRBJ1-2, with unresolved D. Germline CDR1 and CDR2: SGHRS and YFSETQ. This CDR3 region has 13 residues. Trimming left V 2 bases short and J 5 bases short, with 10 bases between. This chain's CDR3 is CASSFPGLYGYTF. Here the CDR3 DNA reads TGCGCCAGCAGCTTCCCAGGCCTATATGGCTACACCTTC.

The J gene is TRBJ2-6, the V gene TRBV25-1, with D tentatively TRBD2 (6 bases). Trimming cost V 0 bases and J 0 bases, with 6 bases left between them. This CDR3 is built from 16 residues. Per germline, CDR1 MGHDK and CDR2 SYGVNS. The CDR3 region is CASSEYGGSGANVLTF. The CDR3 bases are TGTGCCAGCAGTGAATACGGGGGCTCTGGGGCCAACGTCCTGACTTTC.

The chain recombines TRBV7-9 with TRBJ1-2, with 9 bases aligning to TRBD1. Germline assignment: CDR1 SEHNR and CDR2 FQNEAQ (reference sequence). CDR3 size: 16 residues. The J segment lost 4 bases and the V segment lost 4 bases, leaving 10 bases of the junction unmatched. The CDR3 DNA follows: TGTGCCAGCAGCTCGTTAGGCCGGGACAGGGTCTATGGCTACACCTTC. Residues: CASSSLGRDRVYGYTF.

This clone has just one count. CDR3 sequence (DNA): TGTGCCAGCAGTTCGCAGGGGGTGACCCAGCATTTT. It translates to CASSSQGVTQHF. V gene TRBV28 combines with J gene TRBJ1-5, with 7 bases lining up with TRBD1. The V segment lost 4 bases and the J segment 11 bases; nucleotides outside the gene matches: 5. CDR3 length: 12 residues. The germline CDR1 and CDR2 sequences are MDHEN and SYDVKM. The full variable domain, with the rest looked up from reference TRBV28 and TRBJ1-5, is DVKVTQSSRYLVKRTGEKVFLECVQDMDHENMFWYRQDPGLGLRLIYFSYDVKMKEKGDIPEGYSVSREKKERFSLILESASTNQTSMYLCASSSQGVTQHFGDGTRLSIL.

The V call is TRBV6-1, the J call TRBJ1-1, with a tentative D call TRBD1 (6 bases). Germline V lookup: CDR1 MNHNS, CDR2 SASEGT. V lost 7 bases, J lost 6 bases, and 15 bases lay in between. The CDR3 runs 13 residues. The CDR3 loop is CASTTTQGSEAFF. CDR3 bases: TGTGCCAGCACTACGACACAGGGTTCTGAAGCTTTCTTT.

The chain carries TRBV7-9 and TRBJ1-4, with TRBD1 as a possible D gene (5 bases). The CDR3 has 15 amino acids. V lost 4 bases, J lost 7 bases, and 16 bases lay in between. Germline V CDR1 and CDR2: SEHNR, FQNEAQ (reference sequence). Written as DNA, the CDR3 is TGTGCCAGCAGCTCTTACAGAAGTCAGGGTGAAAAACTGTTTTTT. Encoded protein: CASSSYRSQGEKLFF.

CDR3 in DNA: TGTGCCAGCAGTTACTCGAAGCCCGGGGGGGGAGAGACCCAGTACTTC. Its protein is CASSYSKPGGGETQYF. The chain is built from TRBV6-5 and TRBJ2-5, with TRBD2 identical over 8 bases. This CDR3 is 16 amino acids long. Germline V lookup: CDR1 MNHEY, CDR2 SVGAGI. The V gene end was trimmed by 0 bases and the J gene end by 4 bases; junction bases not matched to a gene: 7.

The V and J genes are TRBV11-3 and TRBJ2-1; a weak D match, TRBD2 (5 bases). V was clipped by 5 bases and J by 0 bases, with 14 bases between them. The CDR3 runs to 16 residues. CDR1 is SGHNT, CDR2 YENEEA, per germline. As DNA, the CDR3 is TGTGCCAGCAGCGGAGGTGCGGTTAGCTCCTACAATGAGCAGTTCTTC. As protein: CASSGGAVSSYNEQFF.

This clone showed up just once. This chain joins TRBV4-3 and TRBJ2-3, with D perhaps matching TRBD2 (5 bases). This CDR3 spans 16 amino acids. Trimming removed 1 base from V and 5 bases from J, with 16 bases in between. Germline CDR1 LGHNA, CDR2 YSLEER. The CDR3 coding sequence is TGCGCCAGCAGCCAAGGAGCATCACTAGTGGGAGATACGCAGTATTTT. Its protein product is CASSQGASLVGDTQYF.

The chain uses TRBV15 and TRBJ2-1, with a weak D call TRBD2 (6 bases). The germline CDR1 and CDR2 sequences are LNHNV and YYDKDF (reference sequence). The CDR3 runs to 16 residues. The V and J ends lost 1 base and 0 bases respectively, with 10 bases between them. CDR3 sequence: CATSRVPGGSYNEQFF. The CDR3 DNA reads as TGTGCCACCAGCAGAGTTCCCGGGGGCTCCTACAATGAGCAGTTCTTC.

The chain employs TRBV10-3 and TRBJ2-3; 9 nucleotides agree with TRBD1. The CDR3 is 15 residues long. Looked up from germline, CDR1 is ENHRY and CDR2 is SYGVKD. The CDR3 nucleotides are TGTGCTGCCTCCCTGGGGGACAGGGAGGGAGATACGCAGTATTTT. It specifies CAASLGDREGDTQYF.

This clone was seen more than once but under ten times. This rearrangement joins TRBV6-1 to TRBJ1-5, with 9 positions matching TRBD1. This CDR3 is built from 17 residues. Germline CDR1 and CDR2: MNHNS and SASEGT. Unmatched junction bases numbered 6, after V lost 3 bases and J lost 0 bases. The CDR3 DNA reads TGTGCCAGCAGTGATCACAGGGGGCCTGTTAGCAATCAGCCCCAGCATTTT. It yields the protein CASSDHRGPVSNQPQHF.

The chain uses TRBV29-1 and TRBJ2-5; 8 bases are shared with TRBD1. From germline, CDR1 is SQVTM and CDR2 ANQGSEA. The J segment lost 1 base and the V segment lost 6 bases, leaving 10 bases of the junction unmatched. The CDR3 length is 15 residues. CDR3 loop: CSVKTAQGAQETQYF. DNA of the CDR3: TGCAGCGTAAAAACAGCTCAGGGGGCCCAAGAGACCCAGTACTTC.

The J gene is TRBJ2-1, the V gene TRBV15, with D perhaps matching TRBD1 (6 bases). This CDR3 spans 13 amino acids. Germline V CDR1 and CDR2: LNHNV, YYDKDF (reference sequence). V was shortened by 3 bases and J by 12 bases, with 15 bases between the two germline ends. The CDR3 coding sequence is TGTGCCACCAGCAGGCAGGGGCCCCAGGGGCAGTTCTTC. Translated, it gives CATSRQGPQGQFF. The whole variable domain, filled in from reference TRBV15 and TRBJ2-1, reads DAMVIQNPRYQVTQFGKPVTLSCSQTLNHNVMYWYQQKSSQAPKLLFHYYDKDFNNEADTPDNFQSRRPNTSFCFLDIRSPGLGDTAMYLCATSRQGPQGQFFGPGTRLTVL.

Only a few counts were recorded for this clone. J is TRBJ2-7 and V is TRBV30, with 10 bases that match TRBD2. V lost 2 bases and J lost 3; bases outside the gene matches: 10. CDR1 and CDR2 (germline): GTSNPN, SVGIG (reference sequence). The CDR3 contains 16 residues. Here the CDR3 reads CAWSRLFSGGNYEQYF. The DNA of the CDR3 is TGTGCCTGGAGTCGACTATTTAGCGGGGGGAACTACGAGCAGTACTTC.

The chain uses TRBV5-4 and TRBJ2-3; 10 bases are a match to TRBD2. Germline CDR1 and CDR2: SGHNT and YYREEE (reference sequence). V was clipped by 5 bases and J by 2 bases; unmatched bases: 8. This CDR3 comprises 16 residues. This CDR3 is CASRRGLAGDTDTQYF. The CDR3 DNA is TGTGCCAGCAGGCGCGGGCTAGCGGGAGACACAGATACGCAGTATTTT.

This chain links TRBV7-2 with TRBJ1-5; D not resolved. V was pared by 5 bases and J by 6 bases, with 11 bases between. From germline, CDR1 is SGHTA and CDR2 FQGNSA. CDR3 length equals 13 residues. The CDR3 loop is CASSPRSGQPQHF. CDR3 nucleotides: TGTGCCAGCAGCCCACGCTCCGGTCAGCCCCAGCATTTT.